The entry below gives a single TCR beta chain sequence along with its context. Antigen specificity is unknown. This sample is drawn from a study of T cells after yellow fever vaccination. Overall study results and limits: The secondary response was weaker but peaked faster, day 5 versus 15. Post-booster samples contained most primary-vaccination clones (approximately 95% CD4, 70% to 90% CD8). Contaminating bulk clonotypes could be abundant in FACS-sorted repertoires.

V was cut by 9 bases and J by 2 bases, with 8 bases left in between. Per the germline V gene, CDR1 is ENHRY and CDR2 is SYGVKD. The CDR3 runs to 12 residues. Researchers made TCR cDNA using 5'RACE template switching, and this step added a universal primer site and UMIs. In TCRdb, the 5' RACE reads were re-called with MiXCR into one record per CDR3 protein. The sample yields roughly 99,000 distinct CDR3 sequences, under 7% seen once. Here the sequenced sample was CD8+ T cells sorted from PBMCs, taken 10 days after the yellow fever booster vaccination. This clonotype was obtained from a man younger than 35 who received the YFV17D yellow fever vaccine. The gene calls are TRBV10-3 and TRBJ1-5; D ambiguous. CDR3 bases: TGTGCCATATCAAATGGCAATCAGCCCCAGCATTTT. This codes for CAISNGNQPQHF.